These 5 T cell receptor beta chains were sequenced from one sample in a study of blood T cells in healthy people across ages. Sample-barcoded 5' priming and a J-beta primer mix drove a second PCR of roughly 6 to 12 cycles. Each CDR3 protein is one row after TCRdb ran MiXCR on the 5' RACE reads. There are over 1,300,000 distinct CDR3 sequences in the sample; 59% occur only once, and over 6.5% lies in the top ten. Sequenced material: blood. Source of these receptors: a man younger than 30 in good health.

This rearrangement joins TRBV25-1 to TRBJ2-3; D is perhaps TRBD1 (5 bases). V shed 3 bases and J shed 2 bases, with 9 bases lying between them. The CDR3 contains 14 residues. Per germline, CDR1 MGHDK and CDR2 SYGVNS. CDR3 residues: CASSDQGITDTQYF. CDR3 bases: TGTGCCAGCAGTGACCAGGGCATCACAGATACGCAGTATTTT.

This clonotype was recorded a few times. The V gene is TRBV6-2 or TRBV6-3, the J gene TRBJ1-1; D not resolved. This CDR3 is built from 13 residues. The ends were cut back, 6 bases at V and 0 bases at J, with 8 bases in the middle. Germline values: CDR1 MNHEY, CDR2 SVGEGT. The CDR3 DNA reads as TGTGCCAGCAGAGGGAATATGAACACTGAAGCTTTCTTT. Its protein is CASRGNMNTEAFF.

This chain links TRBV27 with TRBJ2-7, with 7 nucleotides matching TRBD1. The CDR3 is 15 residues long. Germline V gives CDR1 MNHEY, CDR2 SMNVEV (reference sequence). V lost 2 bases to trimming and J lost 3 bases; unmatched junction nucleotides: 7. Here the CDR3 DNA reads TGTGCCAGCAGTTTAACCGGGACAGCAAACTACGAGCAGTACTTC. It is translated as CASSLTGTANYEQYF.

This chain connects TRBV3-1 to TRBJ2-3; maybe TRBD1 (6 bases). CDR1 is LGHDT, CDR2 YNNKEL, per germline (reference sequence). This CDR3 has 17 amino acids. V gave up 4 bases and J gave up 4 bases, with 21 bases separating them. CDR3 sequence reads: CASSRYSTGSTADTQYF. DNA of the CDR3: TGTGCCAGCAGCCGCTACTCCACAGGGTCGACAGCAGATACGCAGTATTTT.

This clonotype was picked up a small number of times. The rearrangement uses TRBV28 and TRBJ2-5, with unresolved D. The CDR3 runs to 13 residues. Germline CDR1 reads MDHEN; CDR2 reads SYDVKM. Trimming pared 6 bases from V and 1 base from J, leaving 9 bases between. The CDR3 spells CASSPELQETQYF. In nucleotides, the CDR3 is TGTGCCAGCAGCCCGGAACTCCAAGAGACCCAGTACTTC.